Shown below are 32 T cell receptor beta chains from a single sample sequenced in a study of cytomegalovirus exposure and HLA in healthy donors. Amplification used 60 Vbeta primers and 13 Jbeta primers. Only in-frame clones appear in the TCRdb table, and some are missing; sequencing was by immunoSEQ multiplex PCR. The sample yields 150,000 or so clones, around 80% seen once. The source material was PBMCs. These receptors originate from a man between 35 and 55 years old in good health and CMV-seropositive.

This sequence joins TRBV10-3 and TRBJ2-1; 8 bases match TRBD2. V trimming: 3 bases; J trimming: 3 bases; junction bases outside the gene matches: 1. This CDR3 is 14 amino acids long. Germline V gene lookup returns CDR1 ENHRY and CDR2 SYGVKD. The CDR3 nucleotides are TGTGCCATCAGTGAAGGGACTAGCTACAATGAGCAGTTCTTC. Its translation is CAISEGTSYNEQFF.

This clone was counted only a few times. CDR3 residues: CSVGGVRTGELFF. The DNA for the CDR3 is TGCAGCGTTGGAGGTGTAAGGACCGGGGAGCTGTTTTTT. The chain recombines TRBV29-1 with TRBJ2-2; no clear D gene. The CDR3 sequence is 13 residues long. Looked up from germline, CDR1 is SQVTM and CDR2 is ANQGSEA. V was shortened by 4 bases and J by 5 bases, with 11 bases between the two germline ends.

The genes are TRBV11-2 and TRBJ2-7, with D possibly TRBD1 on 6 matching bases. Germline V gene data show CDR1 as SGHAT and CDR2 as FQNNGV. The CDR3 consists of 14 residues. V shed 5 bases and J shed 2 bases, with 13 bases lying between them. The CDR3 nucleotides are TGTGCCAGCAGCCTATGGACAGAGCCCTACGAGCAGTACTTC. Amino acid sequence: CASSLWTEPYEQYF. Full variable domain (missing parts from reference TRBV11-2 and TRBJ2-7): EAGVAQSPRYKIIEKRQSVAFWCNPISGHATLYWYQQILGQGPKLLIQFQNNGVVDDSQLPKDRFSAERLKGVDSTLKIQPAKLEDSAVYLCASSLWTEPYEQYFGPGTRLTVT.

The chain is built from TRBV2 and TRBJ1-3; D not certain. There are 15 residues in the CDR3. Trimming removed 5 bases at V and 0 bases at J, with 11 bases between. The germline V gene encodes CDR1 SNHLY and CDR2 FYNNEI. CDR3 DNA sequence: TGTGCCAGCAGTACCGAAACTTACTCTGGAAACACCATATATTTT. It specifies CASSTETYSGNTIYF.

The chain links TRBV5-6 to TRBJ2-7, with 7 positions matching TRBD1. V lost 0 bases and J lost 1; bases outside the gene matches: 4. Germline values: CDR1 SGHDT, CDR2 YYEEEE. The CDR3 has 15 residues. This CDR3 is CASSLVGGQSYEQYF. The CDR3, as DNA: TGTGCCAGCAGCTTGGTAGGGGGACAGTCCTACGAGCAGTACTTC.

CDR3 in amino acids: CASRKTGGYEQYF. CDR3 DNA sequence: TGTGCCAGCAGAAAGACAGGGGGCTACGAGCAGTACTTC. The genes are TRBV6-1 and TRBJ2-7, with TRBD1 matching 9 bases. With 6 bases clipped from V and 3 bases from J, the junction kept 3 bases outside the gene matches. There are 13 residues in the CDR3. Germline V lookup: CDR1 MNHNS, CDR2 SASEGT.

Here the CDR3 DNA reads TGTGCCAGTACCTCTCGAGCGGGGAGCACAGATACGCAGTATTTT. This sequence encodes CASTSRAGSTDTQYF. The chain has TRBV19 and TRBJ2-3, with 7 bases matching TRBD2. J gave up 0 bases and V 7 bases, and 7 bases lay outside the gene matches. The germline CDR1 and CDR2 sequences are LNHDA and SQIVND (reference sequence). CDR3 size: 15 residues.

CDR3 loop: CASSTGQYNEQFF. In nucleotides, the CDR3 is TGTGCCAGCAGCACGGGACAGTACAATGAGCAGTTCTTC. J is TRBJ2-1 and V is TRBV7-7; 7 nucleotides align to TRBD1. The CDR3 length is 13 residues. After removal of 5 bases from V and 4 bases from J, the junction contained 2 bases not matched to a gene. Per the germline V gene, CDR1 is SSHAT and CDR2 is FNYEAQ (reference sequence).

The DNA of the CDR3 is TGTGCCAGCTCACCGCGCAGGGGGCAATCTAACTATGGCTACACCTTC. Amino acids: CASSPRRGQSNYGYTF. This chain connects TRBV18 to TRBJ1-2, with 8 nucleotides matching TRBD1. This CDR3 is built from 16 residues. The V segment lost 3 bases and the J segment 0 bases; nucleotides outside the gene matches: 6. Germline V gene lookup returns CDR1 KGHSH and CDR2 LQKENI.

V is TRBV4-1 and J is TRBJ2-1, with 7 bases aligning to TRBD2. Germline assignment: CDR1 MGHRA and CDR2 YSYEKL. The length of the CDR3 is 12 residues. Trimming at V came to 6 bases and at J to 9 bases, leaving 5 bases not matched to a gene. The CDR3 loop reads CASSRGEGEQFF. As DNA, the CDR3 is TGCGCCAGCAGTCGAGGGGAGGGTGAGCAGTTCTTC.

The chain employs TRBV28 and TRBJ2-2, with 9 bases matching TRBD1. CDR1 and CDR2 (germline): MDHEN, SYDVKM. CDR3 length: 15 residues. Germline trimming cut 2 bases from V and 6 bases from J; bases unmatched to any gene: 4. The CDR3: CASSLTTGGPGELFF. CDR3 in DNA: TGTGCCAGCAGTTTAACGACAGGGGGACCCGGGGAGCTGTTTTTT.

The chain recombines TRBV11-3 with TRBJ2-5, with 7 nucleotides matching TRBD2. Trimming cost V 5 bases and J 4 bases; bases outside gene matches: 4. The CDR3 consists of 13 residues. Germline CDR1 reads SGHNT; CDR2 reads YENEEA. CDR3 loop: CASSPGRGETQYF. The CDR3 coding sequence is TGTGCCAGCAGCCCAGGGAGGGGAGAGACCCAGTACTTC.

As for this clone: The junction and the germline gene differ at one end; a read error may be behind it. The V gene is TRBV7-2, the J gene TRBJ2-7, with D tentatively TRBD2 (6 bases). CDR1 is SGHTA and CDR2 is FQGNSA in the germline V gene. CDR3 length: 16 amino acids. The DNA for the CDR3 is TGCGCCAGCAGCCAAGATCGAGGGACTCCTTCCTACGAGCAGTACTTC. Amino acids: CASSQDRGTPSYEQYF.

Only one count was recorded for this clone. The gene calls are TRBV18 and TRBJ1-5; D remains unclear. Looked up from germline, CDR1 is KGHSH and CDR2 is LQKENI. V lost 3 bases and J 4 bases, leaving 13 bases between the germline ends. CDR3 length: 15 residues. This CDR3 is CASSPSVTINQPQHF. The CDR3 nucleotides read TGTGCCAGCTCACCCAGCGTTACCATAAATCAGCCCCAGCATTTT. Full variable domain (remainder filled in from reference TRBV18 and TRBJ1-5): NAGVMQNPRHLVRRRGQEARLRCSPMKGHSHVYWYRQLPEEGLKFMVYLQKENIIDESGMPKERFSAEFPKEGPSILRIQQVVRGDSAAYFCASSPSVTINQPQHFGDGTRLSIL.

This clone came up a few times. The V and J genes are TRBV19 and TRBJ1-5; TRBD1 matches 8 bases. The CDR3 has 14 amino acids. With V trimmed by 6 bases and J by 7 bases, 8 bases remained unmatched. Germline V gene sequence: CDR1 LNHDA, CDR2 SQIVND (reference sequence). The chain's CDR3 is CASSGDRGSQPQHF. CDR3 DNA: TGTGCCAGTAGCGGCGACAGGGGTAGCCAGCCCCAGCATTTT.

J is TRBJ1-1 and V is TRBV5-1; D not certain. This CDR3 has 15 amino acids. Germline V gives CDR1 SGHRS, CDR2 YFSETQ. Trimming left V 0 bases short and J 0 bases short, with 9 bases between. The chain's CDR3 is CASSLVTGMNTEAFF. The DNA for the CDR3 is TGCGCCAGCAGCTTGGTTACGGGAATGAACACTGAAGCTTTCTTT.

The V and J genes are TRBV5-1 and TRBJ2-7, with 12 bases lining up with TRBD2. There are 13 residues in the CDR3. From germline, CDR1 is SGHRS and CDR2 YFSETQ. With V trimmed by 7 bases and J by 1 base, 0 bases remained unmatched. DNA for the CDR3: TGCGCCAGCGGACTAGCGGGATCCTACGAGCAGTACTTC. Its protein is CASGLAGSYEQYF.

The chain uses TRBV7-3 and TRBJ2-1; TRBD2 matches 11 bases. The CDR3 is 16 amino acids. Germline values: CDR1 SGHTA, CDR2 FQGTGA. Trimming took 5 bases from V and 7 from J; bases not matched to a gene: 10. The CDR3 bases are TGTGCCAGCAGCCCGACCGTAGCGGGAGGGCGAAATGAGCAGTTCTTC. Its translation: CASSPTVAGGRNEQFF.

V and J are TRBV7-2 and TRBJ2-7; no reliable D call. Per the germline V gene, CDR1 is SGHTA and CDR2 is FQGNSA. This CDR3 comprises 13 residues. With 5 bases removed from V and 4 bases from J, the gap between germline ends came to 12 bases. CDR3 residues: CASSLYPPYEQYF. The CDR3, as DNA: TGTGCCAGCAGCCTGTATCCTCCGTACGAGCAGTACTTC.

This clone was seen a few times. The CDR3 reads CASTQSQGALGTQYF. The CDR3 DNA sequence: TGCGCCAGCACCCAGTCACAGGGGGCCTTGGGGACCCAGTACTTC. The chain joins TRBV5-1 to TRBJ2-5; 9 nucleotides align to TRBD1. Per the germline V gene, CDR1 is SGHRS and CDR2 is YFSETQ. J lost 7 bases, V lost 6 bases, and 13 bases had no gene match. The CDR3 sequence is 15 residues long.

The genes are TRBV7-2 and TRBJ1-1; 7 bases fit TRBD1. This CDR3 contains 14 residues. Germline CDR1 and CDR2: SGHTA and FQGNSA. The V and J ends lost 6 bases and 1 base, in that order; junction bases with no gene match: 5. The DNA for the CDR3 is TGTGCCAGCAGGCGCCGGGACAGGAACACTGAAGCTTTCTTT. Its protein is CASRRRDRNTEAFF. Full variable domain (outside the CDR3, taken from reference TRBV7-2 and TRBJ1-1): GAGVSQSPSNKVTEKGKDVELRCDPISGHTALYWYRQSLGQGLEFLIYFQGNSAPDKSGLPSDRFSAERTGGSVSTLTIQRTQQEDSAVYLCASRRRDRNTEAFFGQGTRLTVV.

The gene calls are TRBV7-9 and TRBJ1-6, with 8 bases that match TRBD1. The CDR3 extends over 13 amino acids. V lost 7 bases and J lost 6; bases outside the gene matches: 2. CDR1 is SEHNR, CDR2 FQNEAQ, per germline (reference sequence). CDR3 residues: CASTGGGNSPLHF. Here the CDR3 DNA reads TGTGCCAGCACAGGGGGCGGTAATTCACCCCTCCACTTT.

The chain employs TRBV6-1 and TRBJ2-7; D unresolved. With 7 bases removed from V and 5 bases from J, the gap between germline ends came to 15 bases. CDR3 size: 13 residues. Germline V CDR1 and CDR2: MNHNS, SASEGT. CDR3 loop: CASTVEFRDEQYF. CDR3 bases: TGTGCCAGCACTGTTGAATTTCGGGACGAGCAGTACTTC.

Concerning this clone: Compared with germline, one end of the junction differs, possibly owing to a read error. The CDR3 DNA reads TGTTCCAGCAGCTTTTCAAATCAGAACATCATGGGCTACACCTTC. This codes for CSSSFSNQNIMGYTF. The V and J genes are TRBV7-9 and TRBJ1-2, with unresolved D. Germline CDR1 is SEHNR and CDR2 is FQNEAQ (reference sequence). CDR3 length equals 15 residues.

The chain is built from TRBV9 and TRBJ1-4; weak D call: TRBD1 (6 bases). This CDR3 has 15 amino acids. V was trimmed by 3 bases and J by 7 bases, leaving 16 bases between them. The germline gives CDR1 SGDLS, CDR2 YYNGEE. This chain's CDR3 is CASSARGGRGEKLFF. The CDR3 DNA reads as TGTGCCAGCAGCGCGAGGGGGGGGAGAGGTGAAAAACTGTTTTTT.

V gene TRBV11-2 combines with J gene TRBJ2-2; TRBD2 might be the D (6 bases). This CDR3 comprises 13 residues. Germline lookup yields CDR1 SGHAT and CDR2 FQNNGV. V lost 10 bases to trimming and J lost 1 base, with 10 bases between them. The CDR3 spells CATGTRNTGELFF. In nucleotides, the CDR3 is TGTGCCACCGGGACTCGGAACACCGGGGAGCTGTTTTTT.

This chain joins TRBV6-1 and TRBJ2-5, with D maybe TRBD1 (6 bases). V lost 8 bases, J lost 1 base, and 8 bases lay in between. Germline lookup yields CDR1 MNHNS and CDR2 SASEGT. The CDR3 runs to 12 residues. The CDR3 region has the DNA TGTGCCAGCCTCAGGGGCCAAGAGACCCAGTACTTC. This translates into CASLRGQETQYF.

With regard to this clone: A read error may account for a junction end that differs from germline. CDR3 region: CASSLQPSNTGEPFF. The CDR3 region has the DNA TGCGCCAGCAGCTTGCAACCGAGTAACACCGGGGAGCCGTTTTTT. J is TRBJ2-2 and V is TRBV5-1; maybe TRBD2 (5 bases). The CDR3 runs to 15 residues. The V gene's germline CDR1 is SGHRS and CDR2 YFSETQ.

The rearrangement uses TRBV7-2 and TRBJ2-5; tentatively, D is TRBD1 (6 bases). The better agreement between TRBJ2-7 and the DNA end casts doubt on the J call. CDR1 and CDR2 from the germline V gene are SGHTA and FQGNSA. The CDR3 spans 14 residues. The CDR3 loop reads CASSPHRDIYEQYF. In DNA form, the CDR3 reads TGTGCCAGCAGCCCCCACCGGGACATCTACGAGCAGTACTTC.

This clone was seen only a few times. This chain connects TRBV10-2 to TRBJ1-5; D remains ambiguous. The V gene's germline CDR1 is WSHSY and CDR2 SAAADI. V was pared by 2 bases and J by 6 bases, with 5 bases between. The CDR3 contains 12 residues. CDR3 residues: CASSEESQPQHF. CDR3 nucleotide sequence: TGCGCCAGCAGTGAGGAGAGTCAGCCCCAGCATTTT.

This chain connects TRBV4-3 to TRBJ2-1; D unclear. CDR1 is LGHNA and CDR2 is YSLEER in the germline V gene. V shed 0 bases and J shed 0 bases, with 9 bases lying between them. This CDR3 region has 16 residues. Here the CDR3 DNA reads TGCGCCAGCAGCCAAGATAGTACCCCCTCCTACAATGAGCAGTTCTTC. Amino acids: CASSQDSTPSYNEQFF.

This clone showed up just once. The chain couples TRBV19 to TRBJ2-3, with TRBD2 matching 9 bases. CDR1 and CDR2 (germline): LNHDA, SQIVND (reference sequence). V shed 4 bases and J 2 bases; nucleotides not matched to a gene: 7. This CDR3 has 16 amino acids. Here the CDR3 reads CASSTLSSGVTDTQYF. The CDR3 nucleotides are TGTGCCAGTAGTACCTTATCTAGCGGGGTCACAGATACGCAGTATTTT. Full variable domain (missing parts from reference TRBV19 and TRBJ2-3): DGGITQSPKYLFRKEGQNVTLSCEQNLNHDAMYWYRQDPGQGLRLIYYSQIVNDFQKGDIAEGYSVSREKKESFPLTVTSAQKNPTAFYLCASSTLSSGVTDTQYFGPGTRLTVL.